The T cell receptor (beta chain) under discussion was sequenced for a study of blood T cells in healthy people across ages. A J-beta primer mix and a sample-barcoded 5' primer were used in a second PCR of roughly 7 to 12 cycles. MiXCR, applied by TCRdb to the 5' RACE reads, yields one record per CDR3 protein. Of around 1.5 million distinct CDR3 sequences detected, around 59% appear once; the ten largest clones hold approximately 7%. Study-wide points: TCR beta diversity per million T cells fell roughly linearly with age. The unsorted PBMCs prevented any conclusive comparison of naive versus antigen-experienced cells.

Germline V gene lookup returns CDR1 DFQATT and CDR2 SNEGSKA (reference sequence). The CDR3 length is 13 residues. The trim removed 5 bases at V and 4 bases at J, leaving 6 bases unmatched. The table lists this clonotype with a few counts. Its antigen is not identified. The rearrangement joins TRBV20-1 to TRBJ2-7; 9 bases are a match to TRBD2. Sequencing used blood. The receptor was isolated from a man aged 18 to 30 in good health. CDR3: CSARPGLAYEQYF. The CDR3 coding sequence is TGCAGTGCTCGGCCGGGACTAGCTTACGAGCAGTACTTC.